What follows are 28 T cell receptor beta chains derived from one specimen sequenced in a study of T cells in tumors after PD-1 blockade. TCRdb's table, derived via immunoSEQ multiplex PCR, lists solely in-frame clones and lacks some. The table lists more than 40,000 clones, around four fifths of them singletons. Material: PBMCs, obtained before anti-PD-1 therapy. Receptors originate from a human donor with advanced basal cell or squamous cell carcinoma (not recorded which).

The chain has TRBV5-1 and TRBJ2-7, with 7 bases matching TRBD1. The CDR3 loop spans 15 amino acids. Germline V gene sequence: CDR1 SGHRS, CDR2 YFSETQ. The V gene end was trimmed by 4 bases and the J gene end by 0 bases; junction bases not matched to a gene: 7. CDR3 in amino acids: CASSATGQSSYEQYF. The CDR3 DNA is TGCGCCAGCAGCGCTACGGGACAGAGCTCCTACGAGCAGTACTTC.

The chain has TRBV14 and TRBJ2-3, with unresolved D. The CDR3 has 12 residues. The V gene's germline CDR1 is SGHDN and CDR2 FVKESK. V was shortened by 4 bases and J by 4 bases, with 6 bases between the two germline ends. CDR3 region: CASSLLADTQYF. Here the CDR3 DNA reads TGTGCCAGCAGCCTTCTCGCAGATACGCAGTATTTT.

The rearrangement links TRBV28 to TRBJ2-7; 8 bases line up with TRBD2. V trimming: 4 bases; J trimming: 4 bases; junction bases outside the gene matches: 6. Germline lookup yields CDR1 MDHEN and CDR2 SYDVKM. The length of the CDR3 is 14 residues. The CDR3 nucleotides read TGTGCCAGCAGTTCCCCCGGGGGGGTGTACGAGCAGTACTTC. This translates into CASSSPGGVYEQYF.

CDR3 sequence reads: CASSLAGSGGMETQYF. CDR3 DNA: TGCGCCAGCAGCTTGGCGGGTAGCGGGGGGATGGAGACCCAGTACTTC. The genes are TRBV5-1 and TRBJ2-5; 10 bases line up with TRBD2. There are 16 residues in the CDR3. The ends lost 0 bases at V and 5 bases at J; junction bases unmatched: 7. Germline assignment: CDR1 SGHRS and CDR2 YFSETQ.

The chain uses TRBV13 and TRBJ2-1; D tentatively fits TRBD1 or TRBD2 (5 bases each). V shed 1 base and J shed 9 bases, with 7 bases lying between them. The CDR3 spans 12 residues. Germline loops: CDR1 PRHDT, CDR2 FYEKMQ (reference sequence). The CDR3 DNA is TGTGCCAGCAGCTTAGAGGGGACTGAGCAGTTCTTC. Amino acids: CASSLEGTEQFF.

The chain is built from TRBV7-8 and TRBJ2-2, with D unclear. The CDR3 extends over 18 amino acids. Between the trimmed V and J ends, which lost 3 bases and 1 base, there was a span of 18 bases. Germline-derived CDR1 and CDR2 are SGHVS and FQNEAQ. CDR3 loop: CASSLYGLAAENTGELFF. CDR3 sequence (DNA): TGTGCCAGCAGCTTGTATGGGCTGGCGGCAGAGAACACCGGGGAGCTGTTTTTT.

The table lists this clone with a count of one. This chain connects TRBV19 to TRBJ2-5, with 8 bases fitting TRBD2. J was trimmed by 4 bases and V by 1 base; bases with no gene match: 8. The germline V gene has CDR1 LNHDA and CDR2 SQIVND (reference sequence). The CDR3 sequence is 16 residues long. CDR3 sequence (DNA): TGTGCCAGTAGTATAGGAGCGGGAGCGGGGCGAGAGACCCAGTACTTC. It specifies CASSIGAGAGRETQYF.

This clone showed up just once. The rearrangement uses TRBV28 and TRBJ1-2, with D perhaps matching TRBD1 (5 bases). The CDR3 is 12 residues long. Between the trimmed V and J ends, which lost 5 bases and 1 base, there was a span of 5 bases. Germline CDR1 and CDR2: MDHEN and SYDVKM. CDR3 sequence: CASSQGNYGYTF. The DNA for the CDR3 is TGTGCCAGCAGTCAGGGTAACTATGGCTACACCTTC.

This clone was found once. V is TRBV11-3 and J is TRBJ2-7; 12 bases fit TRBD2. Germline V gene lookup returns CDR1 SGHNT and CDR2 YENEEA. After removal of 5 bases from V and 3 bases from J, the junction contained 5 bases not matched to a gene. The CDR3 runs 15 residues. This chain's CDR3 is CASSPLAGGNYEQYF. In DNA form, the CDR3 reads TGTGCCAGCAGCCCTCTAGCGGGAGGGAACTACGAGCAGTACTTC.

The chain is built from TRBV7-9 and TRBJ1-5, with D maybe TRBD1 (6 bases). Germline lookup yields CDR1 SEHNR and CDR2 FQNEAQ (reference sequence). CDR3 size: 13 residues. V lost 4 bases to trimming and J lost 7 bases, with 11 bases between them. The CDR3, as DNA: TGTGCCAGCAGCTATACAGGGCAACAGCCCCAGCATTTT. Translated: CASSYTGQQPQHF. The variable domain in full, completed from reference TRBV7-9 and TRBJ1-5, reads DTGVSQNPRHKITKRGQNVTFRCDPISEHNRLYWYRQTLGQGPEFLTYFQNEAQLEKSRLLSDRFSAERPKGSFSTLEIQRTEQGDSAMYLCASSYTGQQPQHFGDGTRLSIL.

The chain joins TRBV5-1 to TRBJ1-6, with D maybe TRBD1 (6 bases). From germline, CDR1 is SGHRS and CDR2 YFSETQ. CDR3 length: 15 amino acids. The V and J ends lost 0 bases and 9 bases respectively, with 13 bases between them. CDR3 protein: CASSLDAGQTSPLHF. The CDR3 region has the DNA TGCGCCAGCAGCTTGGACGCCGGACAGACTTCACCCCTCCACTTT.

The chain couples TRBV4-2 to TRBJ1-2; the D is unclear. V was clipped by 0 bases and J by 8 bases, with 10 bases between them. The CDR3 spans 13 residues. Germline V gene sequence: CDR1 LGHNA, CDR2 YNFKEQ. The chain's CDR3 is CASSQDGVGGYTF. As DNA, the CDR3 is TGTGCCAGCAGCCAAGATGGCGTTGGCGGCTACACCTTC.

The chain is built from TRBV5-4 and TRBJ2-5; 7 nucleotides agree with TRBD1. The CDR3 covers 15 residues. The trim removed 2 bases at V and 5 bases at J, leaving 9 bases unmatched. Germline V gene lookup returns CDR1 SGHNT and CDR2 YYREEE (reference sequence). CDR3 sequence reads: CASSFQQGKGETQYF. The CDR3 nucleotides read TGTGCCAGCAGCTTTCAACAGGGGAAAGGGGAGACCCAGTACTTC.

This sequence joins TRBV6-5 and TRBJ1-1; perhaps TRBD1 as D (6 bases). Germline-derived CDR1 and CDR2 are MNHEY and SVGAGI. Trimming took off 5 bases at V and 1 base at J, with 14 bases between the two ends. This CDR3 has 15 residues. CDR3 in amino acids: CASSRRVQGNTEAFF. As DNA, the CDR3 is TGTGCCAGCAGTCGTCGGGTACAGGGGAACACTGAAGCTTTCTTT.

The rearrangement joins TRBV28 to TRBJ1-6; 9 positions agree with TRBD1. From germline, CDR1 is MDHEN and CDR2 SYDVKM. The CDR3 has 17 residues. Trimming took 2 bases from V and 7 from J; bases not matched to a gene: 9. In DNA form, the CDR3 reads TGTGCCAGCAGTTTAACGTTCGGGACAGGGTACAATTCACCCCTCCACTTT. Amino acids: CASSLTFGTGYNSPLHF.

V is TRBV11-1 and J is TRBJ2-5; a possible D gene is TRBD2 (5 bases). Germline lookup yields CDR1 SGHAT and CDR2 FQDESV (reference sequence). Trimming took off 2 bases at V and 5 bases at J, with 9 bases between the two ends. This CDR3 is 13 amino acids long. The CDR3 DNA sequence: TGTGCCAGCAGCTTATTCTCGGGGGAGACCCAGTACTTC. Translation gives CASSLFSGETQYF.

This sequence joins TRBV7-9 and TRBJ1-2, with 9 bases matching TRBD1. CDR3 length: 14 amino acids. The germline gives CDR1 SEHNR, CDR2 FQNEAQ (reference sequence). V lost 0 bases, J lost 8 bases, and 4 bases stayed unmatched. CDR3 nucleotide sequence: TGTGCCAGCAGCTTAGCGCGGACAGGGGTGGGCTACACCTTC. Protein sequence: CASSLARTGVGYTF.

This chain joins TRBV6-2 or TRBV6-3 and TRBJ2-7; D is unresolved. Germline lookup yields CDR1 MNHEY and CDR2 SVGEGT. The V gene lost 2 bases and the J gene lost 6 bases, with 8 bases spanning the gap. This CDR3 has 12 amino acids. CDR3 sequence: CASSYPIFEQYF. CDR3 in DNA: TGTGCCAGCAGTTACCCAATTTTCGAGCAGTACTTC.

For the CDR3, the DNA is TGTGCCAGCAGCTTAGCTGGGGCATGGACTAGCGGGGTTTTGCACGAGCAGTACTTC. Translated, it gives CASSLAGAWTSGVLHEQYF. The chain employs TRBV7-9 and TRBJ2-7; 12 nucleotides match TRBD2. The CDR3 length is 19 residues. V gave up 0 bases and J gave up 5 bases; unmatched junction bases: 14. Germline loops: CDR1 SEHNR, CDR2 FQNEAQ (reference sequence).

The V gene is TRBV20-1, the J gene TRBJ2-5; D unclear. The CDR3 length is 11 residues. Per the germline V gene, CDR1 is DFQATT and CDR2 is SNEGSKA (reference sequence). V gave up 4 bases and J gave up 5 bases, with 8 bases separating them. The CDR3 spells CSATPHETQYF. As DNA, the CDR3 is TGCAGTGCTACCCCTCACGAGACCCAGTACTTC.

This sequence joins TRBV5-1 and TRBJ2-7; D uncertain. This CDR3 is 13 amino acids long. In germline, CDR1 is SGHRS, CDR2 YFSETQ. V was shortened by 4 bases and J by 2 bases, with 10 bases between the two germline ends. The CDR3 loop reads CASSHTNTYEQYF. The CDR3 DNA reads as TGCGCCAGCAGCCACACGAATACCTACGAGCAGTACTTC.

The CDR3 spells CASSTQGDLYQETQYF. The DNA for the CDR3 is TGTGCCAGCAGTACACAGGGTGACCTGTACCAAGAGACCCAGTACTTC. The chain carries TRBV27 and TRBJ2-5; TRBD1 might be the D (6 bases). Trimming left V 5 bases short and J 0 bases short, with 16 bases between. The CDR3 extends over 16 amino acids. Looked up from germline, CDR1 is MNHEY and CDR2 is SMNVEV (reference sequence).

The CDR3 nucleotides are TGCGCCAGCAGCTTGGGGGCCGCAGGGGAGGGCTACACCTTC. It is translated as CASSLGAAGEGYTF. The chain links TRBV5-1 to TRBJ1-2; D is perhaps TRBD1 (6 bases). The CDR3 length is 14 residues. Germline V gene data show CDR1 as SGHRS and CDR2 as YFSETQ. Trimming shortened V by 0 bases and J by 8 bases, and 14 bases separated the two germline ends.

V usage is TRBV28 and J usage is TRBJ2-3, with D perhaps given as TRBD1 or TRBD2 (5 bases each). Germline loops: CDR1 MDHEN, CDR2 SYDVKM. This CDR3 region has 14 residues. V gave up 6 bases and J gave up 5 bases, with 15 bases separating them. The CDR3 bases are TGTGCCAGCAGCCGGGACCCCCAGGTAGATACGCAGTATTTT. Translating gives CASSRDPQVDTQYF.

Details on this clone: In the same sample, other DNA sequences code for this CDR3. This chain joins TRBV4-1 and TRBJ1-2; D unresolved. The CDR3 contains 15 residues. Deletions cut 3 bases from V and 4 bases from J, with 15 bases between. Germline CDR1 and CDR2: MGHRA and YSYEKL. The CDR3 spells CASSQTRRQGYGYTF. In nucleotides, the CDR3 is TGCGCCAGCAGCCAGACCCGGAGACAAGGCTATGGCTACACCTTC.

This sequence joins TRBV19 and TRBJ2-5; TRBD1 matches 12 bases. Germline CDR1 and CDR2: LNHDA and SQIVND (reference sequence). The CDR3 is made up of 15 amino acids. With 4 bases clipped from V and 4 bases from J, the junction kept 4 bases outside the gene matches. CDR3 bases: TGTGCCAGTAGTAGCGGGACAGGGGGCGGAGAGACCCAGTACTTC. Protein: CASSSGTGGGETQYF.

This chain links TRBV6-5 with TRBJ2-1; TRBD2 is a possible D gene (6 bases). The V gene's germline CDR1 is MNHEY and CDR2 SVGAGI. V was shortened by 7 bases and J by 8 bases, with 21 bases between the two germline ends. CDR3 length: 15 residues. CDR3 coding DNA: TGTGCCAGCAAATCCCGGTCGGGCCTAGCGCATGAGCAGTTCTTC. Translated: CASKSRSGLAHEQFF.

The CDR3 coding sequence is TGTGCCAGCAGCGGGGGAAGGTCGGCCCAGCATTTT. This encodes CASSGGRSAQHF. V is TRBV2 and J is TRBJ1-5; possible D gene TRBD1, 5 bases. Trimming removed 6 bases from V and 11 bases from J, with 14 bases in between. CDR1 and CDR2 from the germline V gene are SNHLY and FYNNEI. The CDR3 is 12 residues long.